This is a list of T cell receptor beta chains from one sample in a study of cytomegalovirus exposure and HLA in healthy donors. The data were produced by immunoSEQ multiplex PCR, yet TCRdb's version contains in-frame clones alone and is incomplete. In the table there are 100,000 to 150,000 clones, approximately 17% of which are singletons. Input material: PBMCs. Receptor source: a female donor in good health and CMV-seropositive. The CDR3 runs from the conserved cysteine through the conserved F or W. D genes are given only for firm matches. Not every row has a clone size; where given, it reads once, few, many or a size class.

TRBV29-1	TRBD2	13	.	TRBJ2-7	TGCAGCGTGCAGCGGGAGCTTTCCTACGAGCAGTACTTC	CSVQRELSYEQYF
TRBV29-1	TRBD1	13	few	TRBJ2-5	TGCAGCGCCGAGGGACAGGGGAAAGAGACCCAGTACTTC	CSAEGQGKETQYF
TRBV29-1	TRBD2	14	.	TRBJ2-1	TGCAGCGTCAAAGCGGGAGACTCCTACAATGAGCAGTTCTTC	CSVKAGDSYNEQFF
TRBV4-2	TRBD2	15	.	TRBJ2-7	TGTGCCAGCAGCCAAGGACTAGCGGGAGACTTCGAGCAGTACTTC	CASSQGLAGDFEQYF
TRBV18	.	13	few	TRBJ1-2	TGTGCCAGCTCACCGAACAGGGAAGGTGGCTACACCTTC	CASSPNREGGYTF
TRBV7-9	.	14	.	TRBJ1-4	TGTGCCAGCAGCTCCGGGATAGACACTGAAAAACTGTTTTTT	CASSSGIDTEKLFF
TRBV5-1	.	12	.	TRBJ2-7	TGCGCCAGCAGCTTACAGGGCTACGAGCAGTACTTC	CASSLQGYEQYF
TRBV5-1	TRBD1	17	.	TRBJ1-4	TGCGCCAGCAGCCTACGGCCTTTGACAGGGAAAAATGAAAAACTGTTTTTT	CASSLRPLTGKNEKLFF
TRBV27	TRBD1	15	.	TRBJ1-5	TGTGCCAGCAGTTCCGACAGGGTGAGCAATCAGCCCCAGCATTTT	CASSSDRVSNQPQHF
TRBV15	.	14	few	TRBJ2-7	TGTGCCACCAGCAGAGGTTATAGCCACTACGAGCAGTACTTC	CATSRGYSHYEQYF
TRBV28	.	13	.	TRBJ1-2	TGTGCCAGCAGTTCCCCCGCCAGGGGTGGCTACACCTTC	CASSSPARGGYTF
TRBV2	TRBD1	15	.	TRBJ2-7	TGTGCCAGTAGGGGGTCAGGGGGCGCCCCCTACGAGCAGTACTTC	CASRGSGGAPYEQYF
TRBV18	TRBD2	16	.	TRBJ2-3	TGTGCCAGCTCACCAAGCCTGACTAGCGCGCCAGATACGCAGTATTTT	CASSPSLTSAPDTQYF
TRBV7-6	.	13	.	TRBJ2-7	TGTGCCAGCAGCTTAGCGGTCCGAGGCGAGCAGTACTTC	CASSLAVRGEQYF
TRBV5-4	.	13	few	TRBJ2-7	TGTGCCAGCAGCTTGCGAGGGATCTACGAGCAGTACTTC	CASSLRGIYEQYF
TRBV7-2	TRBD1	16	.	TRBJ2-2	TGTGCCAGCAGCCGTTACGACAGGGGGAACACCGGGGAGCTGTTTTTT	CASSRYDRGNTGELFF
TRBV7-2	.	14	.	TRBJ1-1	TGTGCCAGCAGCTTAGGGGCACTGAACACTGAAGCTTTCTTT	CASSLGALNTEAFF
TRBV2	.	14	few	TRBJ1-5	TGTGCCAGCAGTGTTCGGGAGTTCAATCAGCCCCAGCATTTT	CASSVREFNQPQHF
TRBV30	.	13	.	TRBJ1-1	TGTGCCTGGAGTGTCTTAGCGAACACTGAAGCTTTCTTT	CAWSVLANTEAFF
TRBV6-4	TRBD2	17	.	TRBJ2-1	TGTGCCAGCAGTGGCGGGACTAGCGGGAGAGGGTACAATGAGCAGTTCTTC	CASSGGTSGRGYNEQFF
TRBV11-2	TRBD1	15	.	TRBJ2-3	TGTGCCAGCAGCTTATGGCAGGGGGTCACAGATACGCAGTATTTT	CASSLWQGVTDTQYF
TRBV5-1	.	14	.	TRBJ2-7	TGCGCCAGCAGCTTGGATCCAGGATCCTACGAGCAGTACTTC	CASSLDPGSYEQYF
TRBV6-5	TRBD1	15	.	TRBJ1-1	TGTGCCAGCAGTTACTCCCATACAGGGGACACTGAAGCTTTCTTT	CASSYSHTGDTEAFF
TRBV10-1	TRBD1	14	few	TRBJ1-1	TGCGCCAGCAGTGAGTCGCGACAGGGGAAACAAGCTTTCTTT	CASSESRQGKQAFF
TRBV7-8	TRBD2	16	few	TRBJ2-1	TGTGCCAGCAGCTTAGTTCCAGCGGGAGGTGTCGATGAGCAGTTCTTC	CASSLVPAGGVDEQFF
TRBV4-2	TRBD2	17	few	TRBJ2-1	TGTGCCAGCAGCCAAGACGAGACTAGCGGGGGGTACAATGAGCAGTTCTTC	CASSQDETSGGYNEQFF
TRBV30	.	14	.	TRBJ2-7	TGTGCCTGGAGTGTACAGGGATACTCCTACGAGCAGTACTTC	CAWSVQGYSYEQYF
TRBV5-1	TRBD2	14	.	TRBJ2-1	TGCGCCAGCAGCCAGCGGGGGGGCAGTAATGAGCAGTTCTTC	CASSQRGGSNEQFF
TRBV2	TRBD1	16	.	TRBJ1-5	TGTGCCAGCAGTGTCCTGACAGGGGATAGCAATCAGCCCCAGCATTTT	CASSVLTGDSNQPQHF
TRBV28	.	13	.	TRBJ1-1	TGTGCCAGCAGATGGACAGAGAACACTGAAGCTTTCTTT	CASRWTENTEAFF
TRBV28	.	16	.	TRBJ1-4	TGTGCCAGCAGCGAAAGGGGTATTTCAACTAATGAAAAACTGTTTTTT	CASSERGISTNEKLFF
TRBV28	.	15	few	TRBJ1-1	TGTGCCAGCAGCTCGGGACCACCGGGGACATCTGAAGCTTTCTTT	CASSSGPPGTSEAFF
TRBV5-6	.	18	.	TRBJ2-1	TGTGCCAGCAGCTTGAGTCCGGGTTTGAGTGTCCGGTACAATGAGCAGTTCTTC	CASSLSPGLSVRYNEQFF
TRBV13	TRBD1	14	.	TRBJ2-5	TGTGCCAGCAGCATCGGACAGGACCTCGAGACCCAGTACTTC	CASSIGQDLETQYF
TRBV7-3	.	15	.	TRBJ2-2	TGTGCCAGCAGGGGGGCGGGAGATACCACCGGGGAGCTGTTTTTT	CASRGAGDTTGELFF
TRBV7-2	TRBD2	16	.	TRBJ2-1	TGTGCCAGCAGCTTAGATAGCGGGGGGGCTGGCAATGAGCAGTTCTTC	CASSLDSGGAGNEQFF
TRBV5-6	TRBD1	13	.	TRBJ1-2	TGTGCCAGCAGACGGGACAGGGGCTATGGCTACACCTTC	CASRRDRGYGYTF
TRBV6-6	.	14	.	TRBJ1-2	TGTGCCAGCACCTACAGAGGGACTCACTATGGCTACACCTTC	CASTYRGTHYGYTF
TRBV7-9	.	18	.	TRBJ2-7	TGTGCCAGCAGCTCACCCCAAAGTACAGGGTCGGGTAACTACGAGCAGTACTTC	CASSSPQSTGSGNYEQYF
TRBV28	.	11	.	TRBJ1-3	TGTGCCAGCCTAGGAGGAAACACCATATATTTT	CASLGGNTIYF
TRBV29-1	TRBD2	14	.	TRBJ2-3	TGCAGCGCGCTGCGGGGGGCTAGCACAGATACGCAGTATTTT	CSALRGASTDTQYF
TRBV4-1	.	15	few	TRBJ2-7	TGCGCCAGCAGTCCGTACGGAGGGCGGGCATACGAGCAGTACTTC	CASSPYGGRAYEQYF
TRBV7-9	.	12	few	TRBJ1-3	TGTGCCAGCAGCTCTGCTGGAAACACCATATATTTT	CASSSAGNTIYF
TRBV11-3	TRBD2	14	.	TRBJ2-1	TGTGCCAGCAGCTCGGGACTAGCGGGAGCTGGACAGTTCTTC	CASSSGLAGAGQFF
TRBV28	.	15	few	TRBJ1-1	TGTGCCAGCAGTTTACCGGGGGTACTGAACACTGAAGCTTTCTTT	CASSLPGVLNTEAFF
TRBV10-3	.	14	.	TRBJ2-6	TGTGCCATCACATCGGTCTCTGGGGCCAACGTCCTGACTTTC	CAITSVSGANVLTF
TRBV27	.	16	.	TRBJ2-7	TGTGCCAGCAGTTTCCAACTACATACCCCATCCCACGAGCAGTACTTC	CASSFQLHTPSHEQYF
TRBV5-8	TRBD1	14	.	TRBJ2-3	TGTGCCAGCAGCACCTGGACAGGGACAGATACGCAGTATTTT	CASSTWTGTDTQYF
TRBV9	TRBD2	14	few	TRBJ2-7	TGTGCCAGCAGCGACCGTAGCGGGAGGGGCGAGCAGTACTTC	CASSDRSGRGEQYF